This T cell receptor (beta chain) originates from a study of response to subunit inactivated influenza vaccine. This clonotype occurred a few times. Its target is not known. TCRdb independently ran MiXCR on the RT-PCR reads; one entry per CDR3 protein. This table has about 520,000 distinct CDR3 sequences, over 25% appearing once. Study observations and caveats: Authors suggested few new T cells are recruited by each seasonal influenza vaccination.

V was clipped by 7 bases and J by 1 base, with 13 bases between them. The germline V gene has CDR1 MDHEN and CDR2 SYDVKM. The CDR3 covers 14 residues. The chain recombines TRBV28 with TRBJ1-1; no clear D. This receptor was obtained from a man aged 50-59 years who received an inactivated influenza vaccine. The sequences come from CD4+ T cells sorted from PBMCs, collected roughly 5 days after vaccination. In DNA form, the CDR3 reads TGTGCCAGCACCCCTTATAAGGGGAACACTGAAGCTTTCTTT. Protein sequence: CASTPYKGNTEAFF. The whole variable domain, remainder taken from reference TRBV28 and TRBJ1-1, is DVKVTQSSRYLVKRTGEKVFLECVQDMDHENMFWYRQDPGLGLRLIYFSYDVKMKEKGDIPEGYSVSREKKERFSLILESASTNQTSMYLCASTPYKGNTEAFFGQGTRLTVV.